A selection of T cell receptor beta chains follows, all from one sample in a study of T cells after yellow fever vaccination. TCRdb used MiXCR to reprocess the 5' RACE reads, holding one entry per CDR3 protein. The sample lists a few hundred thousand distinct CDR3 sequences; 5.2% were seen once. Material: CD4+ T cells sorted from PBMCs, obtained on the day of the yellow fever booster vaccination. The receptors here all came from a man younger than 35 who received the YFV17D yellow fever vaccine. Both conserved end residues are part of each CDR3. A D gene is named only where the DNA matches it firmly. For some rows the clone size is stated as once, few or many, or as a class when expanded; others skip it.

CDR3aa: CSATSPSGGPTDTQYF
CDR3nt: TGCAGTGCCACCAGCCCTAGCGGGGGCCCCACAGATACGCAGTATTTT
abundance: few
d_gene: TRBD2
j_gene: TRBJ2-3
v_gene: TRBV20-1

CDR3aa: CASSFPGALRGYTF
CDR3nt: TGTGCCAGCAGTTTCCCAGGGGCGCTCCGGGGCTACACCTTC
abundance: NA
d_gene: NA
j_gene: TRBJ1-2
v_gene: TRBV28

CDR3aa: CASSPGTAAAGYTF
CDR3nt: TGTGCCAGCAGCCCCGGGACTGCTGCTGCTGGCTACACCTTC
abundance: few
d_gene: NA
j_gene: TRBJ1-2
v_gene: TRBV7-8

CDR3aa: CRAGGKSYNEQFF
CDR3nt: TGCAGGGCAGGGGGCAAGTCCTACAATGAGCAGTTCTTC
abundance: few
d_gene: TRBD1
j_gene: TRBJ2-1
v_gene: TRBV20-1

CDR3aa: CSVEDPQGAWNEQFF
CDR3nt: TGCAGCGTTGAAGATCCACAGGGGGCATGGAATGAGCAGTTCTTC
abundance: NA
d_gene: TRBD1
j_gene: TRBJ2-1
v_gene: TRBV29-1

CDR3aa: CASSRGVRDNEQFF
CDR3nt: TGTGCCAGCAGTCGGGGGGTTAGGGACAATGAGCAGTTCTTC
abundance: many
d_gene: TRBD2
j_gene: TRBJ2-1
v_gene: TRBV6-6

CDR3aa: CSATRETQYF
CDR3nt: TGCAGTGCTACACGAGAGACCCAGTACTTC
abundance: many
d_gene: NA
j_gene: TRBJ2-5
v_gene: TRBV20-1

CDR3aa: CASSPERGGTDTQYF
CDR3nt: TGCGCCAGCAGCCCAGAACGAGGGGGCACAGATACGCAGTATTTT
abundance: few
d_gene: NA
j_gene: TRBJ2-3
v_gene: TRBV4-3

CDR3aa: CASSVGGATMNTEAFF
CDR3nt: TGTGCCAGCAGTGTTGGAGGGGCCACCATGAACACTGAAGCTTTCTTT
abundance: many
d_gene: NA
j_gene: TRBJ1-1
v_gene: TRBV2

CDR3aa: CASSSPPGGTNTGELFF
CDR3nt: TGTGCCAGCAGCTCCCCCCCCGGGGGGACGAACACCGGGGAGCTGTTTTTT
abundance: NA
d_gene: TRBD2
j_gene: TRBJ2-2
v_gene: TRBV7-2

CDR3aa: CASSLNGGAGYNEQFF
CDR3nt: TGTGCCAGCAGCCTAAACGGCGGGGCCGGCTACAATGAGCAGTTCTTC
abundance: few
d_gene: NA
j_gene: TRBJ2-1
v_gene: TRBV12-3/TRBV12-4

CDR3aa: CASSQGAGNTEAFF
CDR3nt: TGCGCCAGCAGCCAAGGAGCGGGTAACACTGAAGCTTTCTTT
abundance: many
d_gene: NA
j_gene: TRBJ1-1
v_gene: TRBV4-3

CDR3aa: CATSRDRAGSYNSPLHF
CDR3nt: TGTGCCACCAGCAGAGATCGGGCAGGCTCCTATAATTCACCCCTCCACTTT
abundance: few
d_gene: NA
j_gene: TRBJ1-6
v_gene: TRBV15

CDR3aa: CASSRDGGLTEAFF
CDR3nt: TGTGCCAGCAGCCGGGACGGAGGGCTCACTGAAGCTTTCTTT
abundance: few
d_gene: NA
j_gene: TRBJ1-1
v_gene: TRBV11-3

CDR3aa: CASSLETAYYEQFF
CDR3nt: TGTGCCAGCAGCTTAGAGACAGCCTACTATGAGCAGTTCTTC
abundance: NA
d_gene: NA
j_gene: TRBJ2-1
v_gene: TRBV7-2

CDR3aa: CASSLQGFNYGYTF
CDR3nt: TGTGCCAGCAGTTTACAGGGGTTTAACTATGGCTACACCTTC
abundance: many
d_gene: NA
j_gene: TRBJ1-2
v_gene: TRBV12-3/TRBV12-4

CDR3aa: CASSRVPGNTIYF
CDR3nt: TGCGCCAGCAGCAGGGTTCCTGGAAACACCATATATTTT
abundance: NA
d_gene: NA
j_gene: TRBJ1-3
v_gene: TRBV5-1

CDR3aa: CASSLGTPNTEAFF
CDR3nt: TGTGCCAGCAGCTTAGGGACACCAAACACTGAAGCTTTCTTT
abundance: few
d_gene: NA
j_gene: TRBJ1-1
v_gene: TRBV7-9

CDR3aa: CASSLGPRGNTEAFF
CDR3nt: TGTGCCAGCAGCTTAGGCCCCAGGGGAAACACTGAAGCTTTCTTT
abundance: NA
d_gene: NA
j_gene: TRBJ1-1
v_gene: TRBV7-2

CDR3aa: CSARYSETQYF
CDR3nt: TGCAGTGCTAGATATTCAGAGACCCAGTACTTC
abundance: NA
d_gene: NA
j_gene: TRBJ2-5
v_gene: TRBV20-1

CDR3aa: CASSLEQLPGELFF
CDR3nt: TGCGCCAGCAGCTTGGAACAGCTTCCCGGGGAGCTGTTTTTT
abundance: NA
d_gene: NA
j_gene: TRBJ2-2
v_gene: TRBV5-1

CDR3aa: CASVRPYSNQPQHF
CDR3nt: TGTGCCAGTGTAAGGCCTTATAGCAATCAGCCCCAGCATTTT
abundance: NA
d_gene: NA
j_gene: TRBJ1-5
v_gene: TRBV19

CDR3aa: CASSFQGDEQFF
CDR3nt: TGTGCCAGCAGCTTTCAGGGGGATGAGCAGTTCTTC
abundance: few
d_gene: TRBD1
j_gene: TRBJ2-1
v_gene: TRBV7-2

CDR3aa: CASSLVGNSSPLHF
CDR3nt: TGCGCCAGCAGCTTGGTTGGCAACAGTTCACCCCTCCACTTT
abundance: few
d_gene: NA
j_gene: TRBJ1-6
v_gene: TRBV5-1

CDR3aa: CASSWDRGIGSPLHF
CDR3nt: TGTGCCAGCAGTTGGGACAGGGGAATTGGTTCACCCCTCCACTTT
abundance: few
d_gene: TRBD1
j_gene: TRBJ1-6
v_gene: TRBV6-5

CDR3aa: CASSLVGTGVNQPQHF
CDR3nt: TGTGCCAGCAGCTTAGTGGGGACAGGGGTCAATCAGCCCCAGCATTTT
abundance: many
d_gene: TRBD1
j_gene: TRBJ1-5
v_gene: TRBV7-2

CDR3aa: CAISRTGGLNGYTF
CDR3nt: TGTGCCATCAGTCGGACAGGGGGGCTTAATGGCTACACCTTC
abundance: many
d_gene: TRBD1
j_gene: TRBJ1-2
v_gene: TRBV10-3

CDR3aa: CASSKGRIMNTEAFF
CDR3nt: TGTGCCAGCAGTAAGGGACGGATCATGAACACTGAAGCTTTCTTT
abundance: many
d_gene: NA
j_gene: TRBJ1-1
v_gene: TRBV6-2/TRBV6-3

CDR3aa: CASSRTGTVVTYNEQFF
CDR3nt: TGCGCCAGCAGTCGGACCGGGACGGTGGTCACCTACAATGAGCAGTTCTTC
abundance: many
d_gene: NA
j_gene: TRBJ2-1
v_gene: TRBV23-1

CDR3aa: CSAPGLAGGPSSYNEQFF
CDR3nt: TGCAGTGCGCCGGGACTAGCGGGGGGCCCCAGCTCCTACAATGAGCAGTTCTTC
abundance: NA
d_gene: TRBD2
j_gene: TRBJ2-1
v_gene: TRBV20-1

CDR3aa: CATSQRTSNYGYTF
CDR3nt: TGTGCCACCAGTCAACGGACCTCTAATTATGGCTACACCTTC
abundance: many
d_gene: NA
j_gene: TRBJ1-2
v_gene: TRBV24-1

CDR3aa: CASSLAGAGSEAFF
CDR3nt: TGTGCCAGCAGCTTAGCCGGGGCGGGTTCTGAAGCTTTCTTT
abundance: few
d_gene: NA
j_gene: TRBJ1-1
v_gene: TRBV5-4

CDR3aa: CASSQIQGPRDSPLHF
CDR3nt: TGCGCCAGCAGCCAAATTCAGGGGCCAAGGGATTCACCCCTCCACTTT
abundance: many
d_gene: NA
j_gene: TRBJ1-6
v_gene: TRBV4-3

CDR3aa: CASSTGGGAGGDTQYF
CDR3nt: TGTGCCAGTAGTACGGGCGGGGGGGCCGGCGGGGATACGCAGTATTTT
abundance: many
d_gene: TRBD2
j_gene: TRBJ2-3
v_gene: TRBV19

CDR3aa: CASSALQGLGQPQHF
CDR3nt: TGTGCCAGTAGTGCATTACAGGGTCTTGGGCAGCCCCAGCATTTT
abundance: few
d_gene: NA
j_gene: TRBJ1-5
v_gene: TRBV19

CDR3aa: CASSEARGNEQFF
CDR3nt: TGTGCCAGCAGTGAAGCCAGGGGTAATGAGCAGTTCTTC
abundance: NA
d_gene: NA
j_gene: TRBJ2-1
v_gene: TRBV2

CDR3aa: CASSQEGLGEQFF
CDR3nt: TGTGCCAGCAGCCAAGAAGGACTAGGTGAGCAGTTCTTC
abundance: many
d_gene: TRBD2
j_gene: TRBJ2-1
v_gene: TRBV14

CDR3aa: CASTITETFYGYTF
CDR3nt: TGTGCCAGCACTATCACAGAAACCTTCTATGGCTACACCTTC
abundance: few
d_gene: NA
j_gene: TRBJ1-2
v_gene: TRBV6-2/TRBV6-3

CDR3aa: CASSGQAAALNQPQHF
CDR3nt: TGTGCCAGCAGTGGACAGGCCGCCGCCCTCAATCAGCCCCAGCATTTT
abundance: many
d_gene: NA
j_gene: TRBJ1-5
v_gene: TRBV2

CDR3aa: CAIGGGNQPQHF
CDR3nt: TGTGCCATCGGAGGGGGCAATCAGCCCCAGCATTTT
abundance: many
d_gene: NA
j_gene: TRBJ1-5
v_gene: TRBV10-3

CDR3aa: CASSQVPGHGEQYF
CDR3nt: TGTGCCAGCAGCCAGGTACCGGGCCACGGCGAGCAGTACTTC
abundance: NA
d_gene: NA
j_gene: TRBJ2-7
v_gene: TRBV3-1

CDR3aa: CSARDLRDLSGANVLTF
CDR3nt: TGCAGTGCTAGAGATCTTCGGGACCTCTCTGGGGCCAACGTCCTGACTTTC
abundance: few
d_gene: NA
j_gene: TRBJ2-6
v_gene: TRBV20-1

CDR3aa: CSARDPQDFKETQYF
CDR3nt: TGCAGTGCTAGAGATCCCCAGGATTTTAAAGAGACCCAGTACTTC
abundance: few
d_gene: NA
j_gene: TRBJ2-5
v_gene: TRBV20-1

CDR3aa: CASTPGRGEGELFF
CDR3nt: TGTGCCAGCACCCCTGGGAGGGGTGAGGGGGAGCTGTTTTTT
abundance: NA
d_gene: TRBD2
j_gene: TRBJ2-2
v_gene: TRBV7-2

CDR3aa: CASTLRAGARTEAFF
CDR3nt: TGTGCCAGCACCCTCCGTGCAGGGGCTCGCACTGAAGCTTTCTTT
abundance: few
d_gene: NA
j_gene: TRBJ1-1
v_gene: TRBV7-9

CDR3aa: CASRRGEGGELFF
CDR3nt: TGTGCCAGCAGACGAGGGGAAGGCGGGGAGCTGTTTTTT
abundance: many
d_gene: NA
j_gene: TRBJ2-2
v_gene: TRBV25-1

CDR3aa: CSADGGDETQYF
CDR3nt: TGCAGTGCGGACGGGGGTGACGAGACCCAGTACTTC
abundance: NA
d_gene: NA
j_gene: TRBJ2-5
v_gene: TRBV20-1

CDR3aa: CASTTRLASSYNEQFF
CDR3nt: TGTGCCAGCACCACAAGACTAGCAAGCTCCTACAATGAGCAGTTCTTC
abundance: NA
d_gene: TRBD2
j_gene: TRBJ2-1
v_gene: TRBV12-3/TRBV12-4

CDR3aa: CAISAKVASGGANEQFF
CDR3nt: TGTGCCATCAGTGCCAAAGTCGCTAGCGGGGGGGCCAATGAGCAGTTCTTC
abundance: many
d_gene: TRBD2
j_gene: TRBJ2-1
v_gene: TRBV10-3

CDR3aa: CASSHRTANGYTF
CDR3nt: TGTGCCAGCAGCCATCGGACAGCGAATGGCTACACCTTC
abundance: few
d_gene: NA
j_gene: TRBJ1-2
v_gene: TRBV14

CDR3aa: CASSAGGTGPNTGELFF
CDR3nt: TGTGCTAGCAGCGCGGGCGGGACAGGCCCCAACACCGGGGAGCTGTTTTTT
abundance: NA
d_gene: TRBD1
j_gene: TRBJ2-2
v_gene: TRBV7-7

CDR3aa: CASRRGGQGEQETQYF
CDR3nt: TGTGCCAGCAGACGGGGCGGGCAGGGAGAACAAGAGACCCAGTACTTC
abundance: NA
d_gene: NA
j_gene: TRBJ2-5
v_gene: TRBV4-2

CDR3aa: CASSPNPGREKLFF
CDR3nt: TGTGCCAGCAGCCCAAACCCGGGGAGGGAAAAACTGTTTTTT
abundance: many
d_gene: NA
j_gene: TRBJ1-4
v_gene: TRBV7-2

CDR3aa: CASSFGTNQETQYF
CDR3nt: TGTGCCAGCAGCTTTGGGACTAACCAAGAGACCCAGTACTTC
abundance: NA
d_gene: TRBD2
j_gene: TRBJ2-5
v_gene: TRBV11-2

CDR3aa: CASSSWAGEAQETQYF
CDR3nt: TGTGCCAGCAGTTCTTGGGCAGGGGAGGCCCAAGAGACCCAGTACTTC
abundance: few
d_gene: NA
j_gene: TRBJ2-5
v_gene: TRBV12-3/TRBV12-4

CDR3aa: CASSQDLQEQFF
CDR3nt: TGTGCCAGCAGCCAAGACCTCCAGGAGCAGTTCTTC
abundance: few
d_gene: NA
j_gene: TRBJ2-1
v_gene: TRBV4-2

CDR3aa: CAVARTPNTGELFF
CDR3nt: TGCGCCGTGGCCAGGACACCAAACACCGGGGAGCTGTTTTTT
abundance: few
d_gene: NA
j_gene: TRBJ2-2
v_gene: TRBV5-1